The entry below gives a single T cell receptor (beta chain) sequence along with its context. The data were taken from a study of T cell changes during pregnancy in multiple sclerosis. The germline CDR1 and CDR2 sequences are ENHRY and SYGVKD. V dropped 4 bases and J dropped 0; count of bases not matched to a gene: 8. This CDR3 is 18 amino acids long. TCRdb's copy holds only in-frame clones and misses some; the assay was immunoSEQ multiplex PCR. The sample has 65,000 to 70,000 clones; around 90% are singletons. The chain carries TRBV10-3 and TRBJ1-3, with 11 bases matching TRBD1. The sequenced sample was peripheral blood, obtained in the first trimester of pregnancy. This TCR was sampled from a female donor with multiple sclerosis, enrolled in a pregnancy study. CDR3 in DNA: TGTGCCATCAGTGCTGGGACAGGGGGTTTGAGCTCTGGAAACACCATATATTTT. This gives the protein CAISAGTGGLSSGNTIYF.